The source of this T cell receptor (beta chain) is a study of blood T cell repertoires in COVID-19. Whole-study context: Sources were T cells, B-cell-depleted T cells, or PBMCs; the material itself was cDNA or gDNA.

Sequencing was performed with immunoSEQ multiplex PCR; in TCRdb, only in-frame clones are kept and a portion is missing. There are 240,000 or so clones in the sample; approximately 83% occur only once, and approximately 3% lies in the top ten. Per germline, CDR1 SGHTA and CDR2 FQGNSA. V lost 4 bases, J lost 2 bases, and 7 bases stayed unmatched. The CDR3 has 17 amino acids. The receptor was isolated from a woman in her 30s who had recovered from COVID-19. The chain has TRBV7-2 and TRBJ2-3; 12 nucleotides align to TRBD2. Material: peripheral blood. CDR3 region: CASSSPSGGGFTDTQYF. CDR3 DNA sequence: TGTGCCAGCAGCTCCCCTAGCGGGGGGGGGTTCACAGATACGCAGTATTTT. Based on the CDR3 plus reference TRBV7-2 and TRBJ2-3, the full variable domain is GAGVSQSPSNKVTEKGKDVELRCDPISGHTALYWYRQSLGQGLEFLIYFQGNSAPDKSGLPSDRFSAERTGGSVSTLTIQRTQQEDSAVYLCASSSPSGGGFTDTQYFGPGTRLTVL.